This T cell receptor beta chain was observed in a study of T-cell reconstitution after alpha-beta-depleted transplantation in children. Study-wide results and limits: Most T-cell counts and diversity one year after the transplant came from T cells that were newly produced. There were some patients whose high TCRbeta diversity at day 60 came from surviving recipient T cells and thymic progenitors. Several hundred expanded graft clones reportedly gave rise to the alpha-beta T cells present about two months after transplant.

V shed 6 bases, J shed 7 bases, and the junction held 13 bases outside the gene matches. The CDR3 extends over 17 amino acids. Germline-derived CDR1 and CDR2 are SNHLY and FYNNEI. The authors prepared the TCRbeta library with unique molecular identifiers. TCRdb itself ran the PCR reads through MiXCR, one entry per CDR3 protein. This sample has about 1,000,000 distinct CDR3 sequences; 25% to 30% occur once, and the top ten carry roughly 28%. With regard to this clonotype: What it recognizes is unknown.

The chain carries TRBV2 and TRBJ2-1; 12 bases map to TRBD2. The starting material was PBMCs, mostly from graft donor cells, obtained 360 days after TCRalphabeta/CD19-depleted stem cell transplant. This TCR was sampled from a boy younger than two who had a stem cell transplant for SCID, so the T cells may come from the graft donor. The CDR3 is CASRARTSGVLGNEQFF. The CDR3 DNA follows: TGTGCCAGCAGGGCCCGGACTAGCGGGGTCCTCGGGAATGAGCAGTTCTTC.